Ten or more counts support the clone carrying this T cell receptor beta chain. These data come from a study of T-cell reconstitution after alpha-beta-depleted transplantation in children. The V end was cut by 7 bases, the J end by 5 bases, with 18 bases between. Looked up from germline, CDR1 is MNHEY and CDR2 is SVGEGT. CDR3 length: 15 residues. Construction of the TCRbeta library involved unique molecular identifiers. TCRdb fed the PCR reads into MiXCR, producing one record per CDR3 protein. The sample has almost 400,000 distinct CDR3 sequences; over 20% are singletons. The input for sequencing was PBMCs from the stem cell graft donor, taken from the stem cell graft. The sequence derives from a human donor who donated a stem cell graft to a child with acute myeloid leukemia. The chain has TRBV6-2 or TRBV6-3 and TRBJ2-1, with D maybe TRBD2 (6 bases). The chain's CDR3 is CASNPPGVTNNEQFF. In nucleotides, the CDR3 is TGTGCCAGCAACCCCCCGGGGGTAACAAACAATGAGCAGTTCTTC.